A selection of T cell receptor beta chains follows, all from one sample in a study of T-cell memory formation after mild COVID-19. TCRdb used MiXCR to reprocess the 5' RACE reads, holding one entry per CDR3 protein. The profile shows approximately 490,000 distinct CDR3 sequences, around 20% of them singletons. Sample: PBMCs or a T cell subset sorted from them (not recorded which). These receptors came from an adult woman who had mild COVID-19 (a few samples of this study predate the infection). Cell type and time point are not known. Each CDR3 is given with its conserved first and last residue. A D gene is named only where the DNA matches it firmly. Rows give clone size only sometimes, using once, few, many, or a class for an expanded clone.

abundance: NA; v_gene: TRBV14; d_gene: NA; j_gene: TRBJ2-7; CDR3aa: CASSPSVNEQYF; CDR3nt: TGTGCCAGCAGCCCGTCTGTCAACGAGCAGTACTTC
abundance: NA; v_gene: TRBV20-1; d_gene: TRBD2; j_gene: TRBJ2-1; CDR3aa: CSAKASGSPREQFF; CDR3nt: TGCAGTGCTAAGGCTAGCGGGAGCCCCCGGGAGCAGTTCTTC
abundance: NA; v_gene: TRBV24-1; d_gene: TRBD1; j_gene: TRBJ1-4; CDR3aa: CATSEPPGDRGEKLFF; CDR3nt: TGTGCCACCAGTGAGCCCCCAGGGGACAGGGGTGAAAAACTGTTTTTT
abundance: NA; v_gene: TRBV19; d_gene: TRBD1; j_gene: TRBJ1-5; CDR3aa: CASSTKDRMSNQPQHF; CDR3nt: TGTGCCAGTAGTACCAAGGACAGGATGAGCAATCAGCCCCAGCATTTT
abundance: NA; v_gene: TRBV24-1; d_gene: NA; j_gene: TRBJ2-7; CDR3aa: CATSDPRDPLYEQYF; CDR3nt: TGTGCCACCAGTGATCCACGGGACCCCCTCTACGAGCAGTACTTC
abundance: NA; v_gene: TRBV20-1; d_gene: NA; j_gene: TRBJ2-7; CDR3aa: CSVGAWESYEQYF; CDR3nt: TGCAGTGTGGGGGCCTGGGAATCCTACGAGCAGTACTTC
abundance: few; v_gene: TRBV19; d_gene: NA; j_gene: TRBJ1-2; CDR3aa: CASSITGDYGYTF; CDR3nt: TGTGCCAGTAGTATAACAGGAGACTATGGCTACACCTTC
abundance: NA; v_gene: TRBV4-1; d_gene: TRBD1; j_gene: TRBJ2-7; CDR3aa: CASSPSGRTGPLEQYF; CDR3nt: TGCGCCAGCAGCCCCTCCGGCCGGACAGGGCCACTCGAGCAGTACTTC
abundance: few; v_gene: TRBV12-3/TRBV12-4; d_gene: TRBD2; j_gene: TRBJ2-3; CDR3aa: CASTFKTSGRGGTDTQYF; CDR3nt: TGTGCCAGCACTTTCAAGACTAGCGGGAGGGGAGGAACAGATACGCAGTATTTT
abundance: NA; v_gene: TRBV21-1; d_gene: NA; j_gene: TRBJ1-1; CDR3aa: CASSKGDRYYTEAFF; CDR3nt: TGTGCCAGCAGCAAAGGGGACAGGTACTACACTGAAGCTTTCTTT